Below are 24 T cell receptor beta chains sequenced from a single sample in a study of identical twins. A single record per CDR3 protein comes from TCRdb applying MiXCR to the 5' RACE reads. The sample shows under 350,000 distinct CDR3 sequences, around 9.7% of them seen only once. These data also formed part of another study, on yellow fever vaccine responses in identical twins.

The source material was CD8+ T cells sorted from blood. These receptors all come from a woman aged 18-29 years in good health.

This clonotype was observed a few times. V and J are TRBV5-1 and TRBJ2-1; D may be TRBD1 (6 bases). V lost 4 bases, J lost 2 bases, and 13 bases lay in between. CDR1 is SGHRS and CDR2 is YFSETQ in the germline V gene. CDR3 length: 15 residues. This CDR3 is CASSIRGTPYNEQFF. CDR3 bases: TGCGCCAGCAGCATCAGGGGTACACCCTACAATGAGCAGTTCTTC.

The CDR3 DNA reads as TGCAGCGTCCTCCTTATGGAGCCCGTGGGGTTCTTC. Its translation: CSVLLMEPVGFF. The chain links TRBV29-1 to TRBJ2-1; D is uncertain. In germline, CDR1 is SQVTM, CDR2 ANQGSEA. The V end lost 6 bases, the J end lost 15 bases, and 21 bases lay between the germline ends. The CDR3 totals 12 residues.

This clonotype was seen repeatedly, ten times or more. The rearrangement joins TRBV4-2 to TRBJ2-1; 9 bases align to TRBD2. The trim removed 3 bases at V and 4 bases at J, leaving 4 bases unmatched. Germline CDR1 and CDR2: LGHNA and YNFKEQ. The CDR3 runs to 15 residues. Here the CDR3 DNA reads TGTGCCAGCAGCCAGGGTAGCGGGGGTTACAATGAGCAGTTCTTC. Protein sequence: CASSQGSGGYNEQFF.

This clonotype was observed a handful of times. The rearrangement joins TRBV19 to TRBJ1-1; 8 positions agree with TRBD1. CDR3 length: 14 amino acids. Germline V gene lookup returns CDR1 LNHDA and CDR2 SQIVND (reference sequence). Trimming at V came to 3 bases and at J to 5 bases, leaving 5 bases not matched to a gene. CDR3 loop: CASSMTGEKTEAFF. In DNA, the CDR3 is TGTGCCAGTAGTATGACAGGGGAGAAGACTGAAGCTTTCTTT.

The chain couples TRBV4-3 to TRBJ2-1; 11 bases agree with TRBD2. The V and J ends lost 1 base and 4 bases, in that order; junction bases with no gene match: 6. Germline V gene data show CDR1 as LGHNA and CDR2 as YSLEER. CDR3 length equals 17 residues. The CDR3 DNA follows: TGCGCCAGCAGCCAAGCCCTAGCGGGAGGTATTTACAATGAGCAGTTCTTC. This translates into CASSQALAGGIYNEQFF.

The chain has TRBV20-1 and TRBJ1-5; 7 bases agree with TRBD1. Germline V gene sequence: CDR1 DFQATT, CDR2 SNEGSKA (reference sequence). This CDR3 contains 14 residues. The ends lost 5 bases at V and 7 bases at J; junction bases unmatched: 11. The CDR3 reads CSAAPYRGGQPQHF. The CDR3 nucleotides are TGCAGTGCTGCACCTTACAGGGGAGGCCAGCCCCAGCATTTT.

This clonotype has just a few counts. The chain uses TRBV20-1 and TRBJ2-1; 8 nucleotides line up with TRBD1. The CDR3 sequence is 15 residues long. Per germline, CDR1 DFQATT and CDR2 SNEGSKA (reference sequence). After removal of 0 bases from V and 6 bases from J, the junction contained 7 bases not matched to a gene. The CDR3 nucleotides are TGCAGTGCTAGAGATTTCAGGGGGCCAATCAATGAGCAGTTCTTC. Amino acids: CSARDFRGPINEQFF.

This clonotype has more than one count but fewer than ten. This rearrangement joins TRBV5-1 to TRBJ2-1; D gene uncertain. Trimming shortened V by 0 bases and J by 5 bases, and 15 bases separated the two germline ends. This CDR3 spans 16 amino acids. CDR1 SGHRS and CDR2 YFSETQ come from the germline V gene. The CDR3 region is CASSLEFPTYNNEQFF. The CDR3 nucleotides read TGCGCCAGCAGCTTGGAGTTCCCAACCTATAACAATGAGCAGTTCTTC.

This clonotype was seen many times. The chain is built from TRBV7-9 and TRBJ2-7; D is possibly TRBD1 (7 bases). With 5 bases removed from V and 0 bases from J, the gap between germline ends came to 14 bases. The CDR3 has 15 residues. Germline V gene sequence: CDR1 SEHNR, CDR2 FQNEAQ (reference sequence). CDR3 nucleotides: TGTGCCAGCAGCCCCCCAGGGGGGAGCTCCTACGAGCAGTACTTC. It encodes CASSPPGGSSYEQYF. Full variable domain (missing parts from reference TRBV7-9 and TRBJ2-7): DTGVSQNPRHKITKRGQNVTFRCDPISEHNRLYWYRQTLGQGPEFLTYFQNEAQLEKSRLLSDRFSAERPKGSFSTLEIQRTEQGDSAMYLCASSPPGGSSYEQYFGPGTRLTVT.

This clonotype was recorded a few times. The CDR3 DNA follows: TGCGCCAGCAGCCAAGATACTGTGGAGGAGCTGTTTTTT. Encoded protein: CASSQDTVEELFF. The chain carries TRBV4-3 and TRBJ2-2; D uncertain. The germline V and J ends were trimmed by 0 bases and 10 bases, with 9 bases remaining between them. Germline V gene lookup returns CDR1 LGHNA and CDR2 YSLEER. CDR3 length: 13 residues.

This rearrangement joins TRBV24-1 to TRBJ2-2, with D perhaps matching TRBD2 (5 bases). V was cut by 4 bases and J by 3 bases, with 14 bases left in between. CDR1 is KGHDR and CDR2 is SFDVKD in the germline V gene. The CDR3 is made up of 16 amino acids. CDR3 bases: TGTGCCACCAGTGAAAAAACCGGGATTCACACCGGGGAGCTGTTTTTT. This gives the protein CATSEKTGIHTGELFF.

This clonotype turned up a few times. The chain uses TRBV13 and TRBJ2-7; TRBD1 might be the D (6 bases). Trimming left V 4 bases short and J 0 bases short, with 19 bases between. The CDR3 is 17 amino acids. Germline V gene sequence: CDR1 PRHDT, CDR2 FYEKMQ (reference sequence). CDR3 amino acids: CASSSGFGQGSSYEQYF. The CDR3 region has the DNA TGTGCCAGCAGCTCCGGATTCGGGCAGGGGAGCTCCTACGAGCAGTACTTC.

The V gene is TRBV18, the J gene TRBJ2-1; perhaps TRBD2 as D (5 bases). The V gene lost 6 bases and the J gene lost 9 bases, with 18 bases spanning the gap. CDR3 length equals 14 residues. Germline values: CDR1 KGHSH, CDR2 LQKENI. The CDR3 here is CASSHRDLGSEQFF. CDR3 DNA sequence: TGTGCCAGCTCGCACCGGGATCTCGGTAGTGAGCAGTTCTTC. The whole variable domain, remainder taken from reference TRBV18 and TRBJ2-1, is NAGVMQNPRHLVRRRGQEARLRCSPMKGHSHVYWYRQLPEEGLKFMVYLQKENIIDESGMPKERFSAEFPKEGPSILRIQQVVRGDSAAYFCASSHRDLGSEQFFGPGTRLTVL.

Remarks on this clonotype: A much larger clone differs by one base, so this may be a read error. The CDR3 reads CASSLTGVSYEEYF. The CDR3 region has the DNA TGTGCCAGCAGCTTAACCGGGGTCTCCTACGAGGAGTACTTC. This sequence joins TRBV11-1 and TRBJ2-7; tentative D call: TRBD2 (5 bases). From germline, CDR1 is SGHAT and CDR2 FQDESV (reference sequence). The CDR3 loop spans 14 amino acids. The full variable domain, completed using reference TRBV11-1 and TRBJ2-7, is EAEVAQSPRYKITEKSQAVAFWCDPISGHATLYWYRQILGQGPELLVQFQDESVVDDSQLPKDRFSAERLKGVDSTLKIQPAELGDSAMYLCASSLTGVSYEEYFGPGTRLTVT.

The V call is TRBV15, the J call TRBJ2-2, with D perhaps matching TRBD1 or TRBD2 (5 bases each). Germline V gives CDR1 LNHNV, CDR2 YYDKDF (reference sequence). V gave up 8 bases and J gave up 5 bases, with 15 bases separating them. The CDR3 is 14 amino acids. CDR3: CATGDERGTGELFF. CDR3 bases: TGTGCCACCGGGGACGAGAGGGGAACCGGGGAGCTGTTTTTT.

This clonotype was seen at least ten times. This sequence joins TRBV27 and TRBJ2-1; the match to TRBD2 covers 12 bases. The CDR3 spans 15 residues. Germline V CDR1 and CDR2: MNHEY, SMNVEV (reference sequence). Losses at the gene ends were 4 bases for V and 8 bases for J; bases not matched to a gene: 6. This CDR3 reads CASSYLLAGGHEQFF. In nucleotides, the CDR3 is TGTGCCAGCAGTTACCTACTAGCGGGGGGCCATGAGCAGTTCTTC.

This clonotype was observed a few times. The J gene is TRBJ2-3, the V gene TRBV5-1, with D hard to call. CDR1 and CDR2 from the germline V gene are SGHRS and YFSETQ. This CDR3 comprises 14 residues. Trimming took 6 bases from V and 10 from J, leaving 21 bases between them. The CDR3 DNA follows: TGCGCCAGCACCTTTGAATGGAGTGGCTTCTCGCAGTATTTT. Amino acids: CASTFEWSGFSQYF. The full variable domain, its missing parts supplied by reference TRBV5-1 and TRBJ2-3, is KAGVTQTPRYLIKTRGQQVTLSCSPISGHRSVSWYQQTPGQGLQFLFEYFSETQRNKGNFPGRFSGRQFSNSRSEMNVSTLELGDSALYLCASTFEWSGFSQYFGPGTRLTVL.

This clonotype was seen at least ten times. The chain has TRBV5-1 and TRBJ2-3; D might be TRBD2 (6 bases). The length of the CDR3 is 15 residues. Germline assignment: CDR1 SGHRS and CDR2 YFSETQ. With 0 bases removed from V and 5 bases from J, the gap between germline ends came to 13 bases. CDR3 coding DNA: TGCGCCAGCAGCTTGGGGACTACGACTCGAGATACGCAGTATTTT. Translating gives CASSLGTTTRDTQYF.

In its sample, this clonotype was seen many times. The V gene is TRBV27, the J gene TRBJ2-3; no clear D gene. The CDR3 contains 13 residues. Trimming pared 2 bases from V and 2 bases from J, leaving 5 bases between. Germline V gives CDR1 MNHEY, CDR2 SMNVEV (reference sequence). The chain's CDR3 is CASSLLFTDTQYF. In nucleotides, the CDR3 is TGTGCCAGCAGTTTACTCTTCACAGATACGCAGTATTTT.

For the CDR3, the DNA is TGTGCCAGCAGCGAGAAGGTAGCGGGGCACAATGAGCAGTTCTTC. It yields the protein CASSEKVAGHNEQFF. This chain uses TRBV9 with TRBJ2-1; TRBD2 agrees at 8 bases. Germline loops: CDR1 SGDLS, CDR2 YYNGEE. The CDR3 runs to 15 residues. The V gene end was trimmed by 3 bases and the J gene end by 5 bases; junction bases not matched to a gene: 7. Complete variable domain (other parts from reference TRBV9 and TRBJ2-1): DSGVTQTPKHLITATGQRVTLRCSPRSGDLSVYWYQQSLDQGLQFLIQYYNGEERAKGNILERFSAQQFPDLHSELNLSSLELGDSALYFCASSEKVAGHNEQFFGPGTRLTVL.

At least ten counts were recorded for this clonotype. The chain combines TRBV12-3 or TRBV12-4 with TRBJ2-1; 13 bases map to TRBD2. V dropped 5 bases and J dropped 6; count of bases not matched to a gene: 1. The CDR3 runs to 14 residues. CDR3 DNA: TGTGCCAGCAGTGGGACTAGCGGGGTCAATGAGCAGTTCTTC. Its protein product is CASSGTSGVNEQFF.

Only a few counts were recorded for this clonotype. In DNA, the CDR3 is TGTGCCAGCAGCCTCGAGACAGGTTTCGTCTATGGCTACACCTTC. The encoded protein is CASSLETGFVYGYTF. The chain has TRBV7-2 and TRBJ1-2; a weak D match, TRBD1 (6 bases). The CDR3 is made up of 15 amino acids. CDR1 is SGHTA, CDR2 FQGNSA, per germline. V lost 5 bases to trimming and J lost 4 bases, with 17 bases between them.

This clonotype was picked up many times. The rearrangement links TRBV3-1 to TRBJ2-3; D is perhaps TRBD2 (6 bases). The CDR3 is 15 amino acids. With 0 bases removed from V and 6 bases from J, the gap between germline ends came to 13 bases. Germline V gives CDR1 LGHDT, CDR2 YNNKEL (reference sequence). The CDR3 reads CASSQDGAGTDTQYF. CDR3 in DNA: TGTGCCAGCAGCCAAGATGGTGCGGGGACCGATACGCAGTATTTT.

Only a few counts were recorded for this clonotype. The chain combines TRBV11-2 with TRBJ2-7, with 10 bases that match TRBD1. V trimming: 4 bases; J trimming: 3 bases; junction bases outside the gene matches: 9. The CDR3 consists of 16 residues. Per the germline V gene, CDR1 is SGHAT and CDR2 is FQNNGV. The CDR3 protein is CASSYDGQGGLYEQYF. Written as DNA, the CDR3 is TGTGCCAGCAGCTACGACGGACAGGGGGGACTCTACGAGCAGTACTTC.